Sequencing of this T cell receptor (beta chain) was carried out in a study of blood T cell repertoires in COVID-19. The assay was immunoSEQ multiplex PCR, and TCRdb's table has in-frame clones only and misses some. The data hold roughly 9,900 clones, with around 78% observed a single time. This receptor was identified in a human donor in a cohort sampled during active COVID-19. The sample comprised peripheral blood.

In DNA form, the CDR3 reads TGTGCCACCAGTGACGGCAGGGAACACACCGGGGAGCTGTTTTTT. This translates into CATSDGREHTGELFF. The chain joins TRBV24-1 to TRBJ2-2; possibly TRBD1 for D (5 bases). V was pared by 4 bases and J by 3 bases, with 11 bases between. CDR3 length equals 15 residues. Per germline, CDR1 KGHDR and CDR2 SFDVKD.